Each of the 32 T cell receptor beta chains below was sequenced from the same sample in a study of T cell responses to AZD1222 COVID-19 vaccine. TCRdb's table, derived via immunoSEQ multiplex PCR, lists solely in-frame clones and lacks some. The data hold some 96,000 clones, with approximately 90% observed a single time. The sequencing used peripheral blood, collected on day 0 of AZD1222 vaccination. These receptors were taken from an adult in good health.

This clone was observed a handful of times. The DNA for the CDR3 is TGTGCCAGCAGTTTGGCGAGGGAAACGGGGGCTGAGCAGTTCTTC. Translation gives CASSLARETGAEQFF. The gene calls are TRBV27 and TRBJ2-1; D is tentatively TRBD1 or TRBD2 (6 bases each). V was clipped by 3 bases and J by 9 bases, with 18 bases between them. CDR3 size: 15 residues. Germline V gene data show CDR1 as MNHEY and CDR2 as SMNVEV (reference sequence).

This rearrangement joins TRBV7-2 to TRBJ2-1, with a possible D match to TRBD1 (6 bases). Looked up from germline, CDR1 is SGHTA and CDR2 is FQGNSA. With 2 bases removed from V and 9 bases from J, the gap between germline ends came to 20 bases. The CDR3 runs to 16 residues. CDR3 loop: CASSLSPPGQSGEQFF. The CDR3 nucleotides read TGTGCCAGCAGCTTATCCCCCCCGGGACAATCCGGTGAGCAGTTCTTC.

The chain carries TRBV27 and TRBJ2-2; 11 bases agree with TRBD2. CDR1 MNHEY and CDR2 SMNVEV come from the germline V gene (reference sequence). The CDR3 consists of 18 residues. The trim removed 1 base at V and 2 bases at J, leaving 6 bases unmatched. CDR3 nucleotide sequence: TGTGCCAGCAGTTTATACCTAGCGGGAGGACTTAACACCGGGGAGCTGTTTTTT. Its protein is CASSLYLAGGLNTGELFF.

The chain has TRBV10-3 and TRBJ2-7, with D perhaps being TRBD1 or TRBD2 (5 bases each). This CDR3 has 14 amino acids. Per germline, CDR1 ENHRY and CDR2 SYGVKD. Trimming pared 2 bases from V and 4 bases from J, leaving 12 bases between. The CDR3, as DNA: TGTGCCATCAGTGAGGGGGCAGAGGGTTACGAGCAGTACTTC. This encodes CAISEGAEGYEQYF.

The J gene is TRBJ2-3, the V gene TRBV28; no clear D gene. The CDR3 is 15 residues long. Germline CDR1 reads MDHEN; CDR2 reads SYDVKM. V lost 6 bases and J lost 7, with 20 bases in between. CDR3 DNA: TGTGCCAGCAGCCTCCAATCTGGGGTGTCTTATACGCAGTATTTT. Translated: CASSLQSGVSYTQYF.

The DNA for the CDR3 is TGTGCCAGTAGTATGGTTCGGACCGGGGAGCTGTTTTTT. This translates into CASSMVRTGELFF. This chain connects TRBV19 to TRBJ2-2; D ambiguous. From germline, CDR1 is LNHDA and CDR2 SQIVND (reference sequence). The CDR3 is made up of 13 amino acids. Deletions cut 3 bases from V and 5 bases from J, with 7 bases between.

The rearrangement joins TRBV9 to TRBJ2-5; D unclear. CDR3 length: 15 amino acids. Germline loops: CDR1 SGDLS, CDR2 YYNGEE. Trimming took 3 bases from V and 1 from J, leaving 13 bases between them. The CDR3 DNA follows: TGTGCCAGCAGCGGGTCGTCGGGCTCCCAAGAGACCCAGTACTTC. It is translated as CASSGSSGSQETQYF.

The CDR3 coding sequence is TGTGCCAGTAGTATAGATGGAGGGCTACCTTTAGCCAAAAACATTCAGTACTTC. This gives the protein CASSIDGGLPLAKNIQYF. J is TRBJ2-4 and V is TRBV19, with a tentative D call TRBD2 (6 bases). The CDR3 covers 18 residues. Germline CDR1 is LNHDA and CDR2 is SQIVND (reference sequence). V lost 0 bases and J lost 0, with 15 bases in between. Complete variable domain (other parts from reference TRBV19 and TRBJ2-4): DGGITQSPKYLFRKEGQNVTLSCEQNLNHDAMYWYRQDPGQGLRLIYYSQIVNDFQKGDIAEGYSVSREKKESFPLTVTSAQKNPTAFYLCASSIDGGLPLAKNIQYFGAGTRLSVL.

This chain joins TRBV7-9 and TRBJ2-7; D perhaps matches TRBD2 (6 bases). This CDR3 comprises 15 residues. The germline V gene has CDR1 SEHNR and CDR2 FQNEAQ (reference sequence). V was shortened by 5 bases and J by 2 bases, with 16 bases between the two germline ends. CDR3 coding DNA: TGTGCCAGCAGCCCCCGGGGGACGGGGCCCTACGAGCAGTACTTC. This codes for CASSPRGTGPYEQYF.

V is TRBV25-1 and J is TRBJ2-1, with 7 bases fitting TRBD1. This CDR3 is built from 13 residues. The germline V gene encodes CDR1 MGHDK and CDR2 SYGVNS. The junction had 6 bases not matched to a gene; V was cut back by 5 bases and J by 8 bases. CDR3 amino acids: CASSSYRGDEQFF. The CDR3 region has the DNA TGTGCCAGCAGTAGCTACAGGGGCGATGAGCAGTTCTTC.

This clone was seen a handful of times. The chain joins TRBV5-1 to TRBJ2-7, with D possibly being TRBD1 or TRBD2 (5 bases each). The germline V gene encodes CDR1 SGHRS and CDR2 YFSETQ. V shed 5 bases and J shed 4 bases, with 16 bases lying between them. This CDR3 spans 14 amino acids. CDR3 DNA sequence: TGCGCCAGCAGACCAGGTGGGGGAGCATACGAGCAGTACTTC. Amino acid sequence: CASRPGGGAYEQYF. Looking up the rest from reference TRBV5-1 and TRBJ2-7 gives the full variable domain: KAGVTQTPRYLIKTRGQQVTLSCSPISGHRSVSWYQQTPGQGLQFLFEYFSETQRNKGNFPGRFSGRQFSNSRSEMNVSTLELGDSALYLCASRPGGGAYEQYFGPGTRLTVT.

The chain carries TRBV14 and TRBJ2-5; 14 nucleotides line up with TRBD2. CDR3 length: 18 residues. Germline assignment: CDR1 SGHDN and CDR2 FVKESK. V shed 0 bases, J shed 4 bases, and the junction held 7 bases outside the gene matches. CDR3 nucleotide sequence: TGTGCCAGCAGCCAAGATCTGAGACTAGCGGGAGGGCTAGAGACCCAGTACTTC. Protein: CASSQDLRLAGGLETQYF.

About this clone: Sequence at one end of the junction differs from germline and may be a read error. In DNA form, the CDR3 reads TGCGCCAGCAGTGAGCGGGGGGCGGGGTCCGCCTTC. The encoded protein is CASSERGAGSAF. The rearrangement joins TRBV10-2 to TRBJ1-2; perhaps TRBD1 as D (6 bases). This CDR3 is built from 12 residues. CDR1 is WSHSY and CDR2 is SAAADI in the germline V gene.

The V gene is TRBV7-8, the J gene TRBJ2-2; no reliable D call. The CDR3 covers 15 residues. From germline, CDR1 is SGHVS and CDR2 FQNEAQ. Between the trimmed V and J ends, which lost 8 bases and 1 base, there was a span of 14 bases. The CDR3, as DNA: TGTGCCAGCGAAGGACCACATTGGAACACCGGGGAGCTGTTTTTT. It translates to CASEGPHWNTGELFF.

The chain combines TRBV5-1 with TRBJ2-7; TRBD1 matches at 8 bases. This CDR3 comprises 14 residues. The trim removed 4 bases at V and 6 bases at J, leaving 9 bases unmatched. Germline CDR1 SGHRS, CDR2 YFSETQ. The CDR3 reads CASSPPGQGPEQYF. CDR3 sequence (DNA): TGCGCCAGCAGCCCCCCCGGACAGGGCCCCGAGCAGTACTTC. The entire variable domain, with the rest obtained from reference TRBV5-1 and TRBJ2-7, is as follows: KAGVTQTPRYLIKTRGQQVTLSCSPISGHRSVSWYQQTPGQGLQFLFEYFSETQRNKGNFPGRFSGRQFSNSRSEMNVSTLELGDSALYLCASSPPGQGPEQYFGPGTRLTVT.

V usage is TRBV27 and J usage is TRBJ2-2; D is unclear. CDR1 is MNHEY, CDR2 SMNVEV, per germline (reference sequence). Trimming left V 7 bases short and J 1 base short, with 16 bases between. The CDR3 sequence is 16 residues long. CDR3 sequence: CASMPLGGGNTGELFF. CDR3 sequence (DNA): TGTGCCAGCATGCCCCTAGGCGGTGGGAACACCGGGGAGCTGTTTTTT.

This rearrangement joins TRBV15 to TRBJ1-1, with a weak D call TRBD1 (6 bases). V dropped 4 bases and J dropped 8 bases, with 8 bases sitting between them. This CDR3 contains 11 residues. The germline gives CDR1 LNHNV, CDR2 YYDKDF (reference sequence). As DNA, the CDR3 is TGTGCCACCAGCAAGGGACAAGAAGCTTTCTTT. Its protein is CATSKGQEAFF. The variable domain in full, with the rest retrieved from reference TRBV15 and TRBJ1-1, is DAMVIQNPRYQVTQFGKPVTLSCSQTLNHNVMYWYQQKSSQAPKLLFHYYDKDFNNEADTPDNFQSRRPNTSFCFLDIRSPGLGDTAMYLCATSKGQEAFFGQGTRLTVV.

The chain combines TRBV18 with TRBJ2-7, with D uncertain. CDR1 is KGHSH, CDR2 LQKENI, per germline. The CDR3 totals 15 residues. The V end was cut by 1 base, the J end by 8 bases, with 18 bases between. CDR3 amino acids: CASSPLDGAEHQQYF. Written as DNA, the CDR3 is TGTGCCAGCTCACCACTCGATGGCGCTGAGCATCAGCAGTACTTC.

The V call is TRBV27, the J call TRBJ1-2; D perhaps matches TRBD1 (5 bases). Germline CDR1 and CDR2: MNHEY and SMNVEV (reference sequence). Trimming cost V 3 bases and J 4 bases, with 18 bases left between them. This CDR3 region has 16 residues. The CDR3 region is CASSFSGGDESYGYTF. The CDR3 DNA reads as TGTGCCAGCAGTTTCAGTGGAGGGGATGAGAGCTATGGCTACACCTTC.

The J gene is TRBJ1-5, the V gene TRBV25-1, with D possibly TRBD1 on 6 matching bases. Germline V lookup: CDR1 MGHDK, CDR2 SYGVNS. V was pared by 7 bases and J by 6 bases, with 28 bases between. This CDR3 spans 18 amino acids. DNA for the CDR3: TGTGCCAGCATTCTAGACGATGTTTGGGGGGCGAGGCCTCAGCCCCAGCATTTT. Translating it yields CASILDDVWGARPQPQHF.

The chain recombines TRBV28 with TRBJ2-2; 8 bases are a match to TRBD1. J lost 4 bases, V lost 3 bases, and 4 bases had no gene match. This CDR3 has 15 amino acids. Germline V gives CDR1 MDHEN, CDR2 SYDVKM. The CDR3 DNA is TGTGCCAGCAGTTTGACAGGGGCCCTCACCGGGGAGCTGTTTTTT. Protein: CASSLTGALTGELFF. Together with reference TRBV28 and TRBJ2-2, the CDR3 gives the full variable domain: DVKVTQSSRYLVKRTGEKVFLECVQDMDHENMFWYRQDPGLGLRLIYFSYDVKMKEKGDIPEGYSVSREKKERFSLILESASTNQTSMYLCASSLTGALTGELFFGEGSRLTVL.

The chain couples TRBV19 to TRBJ2-1; D remains unclear. Trimming cost V 6 bases and J 2 bases, with 14 bases left between them. CDR1 and CDR2 (germline): LNHDA, SQIVND (reference sequence). This CDR3 region has 15 residues. The CDR3 bases are TGTGCCAGTAGGACCGACATCTTAACCTACAATGAGCAGTTCTTC. Its translation is CASRTDILTYNEQFF.

This chain connects TRBV7-8 to TRBJ1-1; D gene uncertain. V was pared by 3 bases and J by 1 base, with 12 bases between. The CDR3 spans 15 residues. Germline CDR1 reads SGHVS; CDR2 reads FQNEAQ. The CDR3 loop is CASSFQQVRNTEAFF. The CDR3 DNA sequence: TGTGCCAGCAGCTTTCAGCAGGTTCGGAACACTGAAGCTTTCTTT. Full variable domain (remainder filled in from reference TRBV7-8 and TRBJ1-1): GAGVSQSPRYKVAKRGQDVALRCDPISGHVSLFWYQQALGQGPEFLTYFQNEAQLDKSGLPSDRFFAERPEGSVSTLKIQRTQQEDSAVYLCASSFQQVRNTEAFFGQGTRLTVV.

The gene calls are TRBV7-9 and TRBJ2-1; 7 bases align to TRBD2. The CDR3 is made up of 14 amino acids. Germline V gene lookup returns CDR1 SEHNR and CDR2 FQNEAQ (reference sequence). V lost 4 bases and J lost 9; bases outside the gene matches: 9. CDR3 bases: TGTGCCAGCAGCTACTCTAATAGCGGGCTTGAGCAGTTCTTC. It encodes CASSYSNSGLEQFF.

The chain links TRBV30 to TRBJ2-7, with 13 bases identical to TRBD2. With V trimmed by 5 bases and J by 7 bases, 5 bases remained unmatched. Per germline, CDR1 GTSNPN and CDR2 SVGIG (reference sequence). This CDR3 is 13 amino acids long. The CDR3 DNA sequence: TGTGCCTGGGGACTAGCGGGAGTAAGGGAGCAGTACTTC. Protein sequence: CAWGLAGVREQYF.

V gene TRBV29-1 combines with J gene TRBJ2-1; TRBD2 aligns across 9 bases. Germline loops: CDR1 SQVTM, CDR2 ANQGSEA. This CDR3 has 15 amino acids. Trimming cost V 3 bases and J 6 bases; bases outside gene matches: 9. CDR3 in DNA: TGCAGCGTTGAGCCCGCGGGAGGGCCCATCAATGAGCAGTTCTTC. It codes for CSVEPAGGPINEQFF.

V is TRBV5-4 and J is TRBJ1-1; D call uncertain. Germline-derived CDR1 and CDR2 are SGHNT and YYREEE (reference sequence). This CDR3 has 13 amino acids. Trimming stripped 2 bases from V and 7 bases from J, with 12 bases between. In DNA form, the CDR3 reads TGTGCCAGCAGCTTCGACGCCGGAAATGAAGCTTTCTTT. Translating it yields CASSFDAGNEAFF.

The rearrangement joins TRBV9 to TRBJ1-1; weak D call: TRBD1 (5 bases). CDR1 and CDR2 (germline): SGDLS, YYNGEE. The V end lost 3 bases, the J end lost 1 base, and 10 bases lay between the germline ends. This CDR3 spans 14 amino acids. The CDR3 DNA reads TGTGCCAGCAGCGGCAGGGAGACGAACACTGAAGCTTTCTTT. Its protein is CASSGRETNTEAFF. The full variable domain, its missing parts supplied by reference TRBV9 and TRBJ1-1, is DSGVTQTPKHLITATGQRVTLRCSPRSGDLSVYWYQQSLDQGLQFLIQYYNGEERAKGNILERFSAQQFPDLHSELNLSSLELGDSALYFCASSGRETNTEAFFGQGTRLTVV.

The V gene is TRBV29-1, the J gene TRBJ1-2; tentative D call: TRBD1 (5 bases). The V end lost 7 bases, the J end lost 0 bases, and 21 bases lay between the germline ends. In germline, CDR1 is SQVTM, CDR2 ANQGSEA. CDR3 length: 16 residues. CDR3 nucleotides: TGCAGCGCTCTTTCCGGGGGTGGCCCCACTAACTATGGCTACACCTTC. The encoded protein is CSALSGGGPTNYGYTF.

V is TRBV7-9 and J is TRBJ2-7; unclear D gene. CDR3 length: 15 amino acids. Germline CDR1 is SEHNR and CDR2 is FQNEAQ (reference sequence). Between the trimmed V and J ends, which lost 3 bases and 5 bases, there was a span of 17 bases. The CDR3 here is CASSFGDGLIDEQYF. The CDR3 bases are TGTGCCAGCAGCTTTGGCGACGGTTTGATCGACGAGCAGTACTTC.

The genes are TRBV29-1 and TRBJ2-3; D is perhaps TRBD1 or TRBD2 (6 bases each). V shed 4 bases and J shed 4 bases, with 33 bases lying between them. This CDR3 spans 20 amino acids. Germline CDR1 reads SQVTM; CDR2 reads ANQGSEA. DNA for the CDR3: TGCAGCGTTGTGTTACGGGGCAGGGGAGTCCAGAGCTGGAGGGCAGATACGCAGTATTTT. Translating gives CSVVLRGRGVQSWRADTQYF.

The rearrangement links TRBV19 to TRBJ2-1; D is uncertain. Trimming took 2 bases from V and 0 from J, leaving 8 bases between them. Germline values: CDR1 LNHDA, CDR2 SQIVND (reference sequence). The CDR3 runs to 15 residues. The CDR3 loop is CASSISSNSYNEQFF. The CDR3 DNA sequence: TGTGCCAGTAGTATAAGCAGCAACTCCTACAATGAGCAGTTCTTC. Full variable domain (missing parts from reference TRBV19 and TRBJ2-1): DGGITQSPKYLFRKEGQNVTLSCEQNLNHDAMYWYRQDPGQGLRLIYYSQIVNDFQKGDIAEGYSVSREKKESFPLTVTSAQKNPTAFYLCASSISSNSYNEQFFGPGTRLTVL.